These 28 T cell receptor beta chains share one sample of origin, sequenced in a study of T-cell reconstitution after alpha-beta-depleted transplantation in children. Their specific antigens are unknown. Study results and limitations: Alpha-beta T cells present about two months after transplant were reported to originate from several hundred expanded graft clones.

Unique molecular identifiers were incorporated into the prepared TCRbeta library. MiXCR, applied by TCRdb to the PCR reads, yields one record per CDR3 protein. The repertoire holds fewer than 35,000 distinct CDR3 sequences, with approximately 6.5% as singletons. The sequences come from peripheral blood, collected 60 days after TCRalphabeta/CD19-depleted stem cell transplant. These receptors all come from a child under two years old who had a stem cell transplant for acute myeloid leukemia, so the T cells may come from the graft donor.

The chain recombines TRBV15 with TRBJ2-4, with D hard to call. Deletions cut 2 bases from V and 8 bases from J, with 10 bases between. This CDR3 region has 13 residues. Germline loops: CDR1 LNHNV, CDR2 YYDKDF (reference sequence). In DNA form, the CDR3 reads TGTGCCACCAGCAGAAGAAGAGTGGACATTCAGTACTTC. Protein sequence: CATSRRRVDIQYF.

This clonotype was observed many times. This chain joins TRBV29-1 and TRBJ1-4; possibly TRBD1 for D (5 bases). Trimming pared 3 bases from V and 10 bases from J, leaving 21 bases between. The CDR3 has 15 amino acids. Looked up from germline, CDR1 is SQVTM and CDR2 is ANQGSEA. The CDR3 DNA sequence: TGCAGCGTTGAGGCCGGGACTCACCGGGGTGGAAAACTGTTTTTT. It encodes CSVEAGTHRGGKLFF. Based on the CDR3 plus reference TRBV29-1 and TRBJ1-4, the full variable domain is SAVISQKPSRDICQRGTSLTIQCQVDSQVTMMFWYRQQPGQSLTLIATANQGSEATYESGFVIDKFPISRPNLTFSTLTVSNMSPEDSSIYLCSVEAGTHRGGKLFFGSGTQLSVL.

This clonotype has at least ten counts. V and J are TRBV6-1 and TRBJ1-1; D gene ambiguous. This CDR3 spans 12 amino acids. Germline V CDR1 and CDR2: MNHNS, SASEGT. V lost 7 bases, J lost 0 bases, and 6 bases lay in between. CDR3 protein: CASTGVNTEAFF. The CDR3 nucleotides read TGTGCCAGCACCGGCGTGAACACTGAAGCTTTCTTT.

This clonotype was detected a few times. The chain combines TRBV7-3 with TRBJ2-7, with TRBD2 matching over 9 bases. Germline CDR1 and CDR2: SGHTA and FQGTGA. The J segment lost 4 bases and the V segment lost 5 bases, leaving 9 bases of the junction unmatched. The CDR3 is made up of 15 amino acids. CDR3: CASSPTGGRAYEQYF. The CDR3 region has the DNA TGTGCCAGCAGCCCAACGGGCGGGAGGGCTTACGAGCAGTACTTC.

This clonotype came up many times. The V gene is TRBV28, the J gene TRBJ2-3; 7 bases agree with TRBD1. The germline V gene has CDR1 MDHEN and CDR2 SYDVKM. J lost 4 bases, V lost 3 bases, and 7 bases had no gene match. The CDR3 totals 15 residues. The CDR3: CASSFGQAVADTQYF. The DNA for the CDR3 is TGTGCCAGCAGTTTCGGACAGGCCGTAGCAGATACGCAGTATTTT.

This clonotype was counted many times. The rearrangement joins TRBV9 to TRBJ2-7; D is possibly TRBD1 (6 bases). The CDR3 loop spans 14 amino acids. Germline V gives CDR1 SGDLS, CDR2 YYNGEE. V lost 0 bases, J lost 3 bases, and 10 bases lay in between. In DNA, the CDR3 is TGTGCCAGCAGCGTAGGGACAGACGACTACGAGCAGTACTTC. It yields the protein CASSVGTDDYEQYF.

This clonotype was observed at least ten times. The chain couples TRBV5-8 to TRBJ2-5, with D possibly matching TRBD2 (6 bases). Germline loops: CDR1 SGHTS, CDR2 YDEGEE. This CDR3 has 15 amino acids. Trimming cost V 2 bases and J 4 bases, with 15 bases left between them. CDR3 residues: CASSFLPRRGETQYF. The CDR3 nucleotides read TGTGCCAGCAGCTTTTTACCCCGGAGGGGAGAGACCCAGTACTTC.

There are many counts of this clonotype. The chain is built from TRBV27 and TRBJ2-7, with a weak D call TRBD1 (6 bases). There are 15 residues in the CDR3. V was clipped by 3 bases and J by 1 base, with 13 bases between them. Germline V gene data show CDR1 as MNHEY and CDR2 as SMNVEV (reference sequence). CDR3 DNA: TGTGCCAGCAGTTTGGGCCCAGGGGTGTCCTACGAGCAGTACTTC. Encoded protein: CASSLGPGVSYEQYF.

The rearrangement uses TRBV28 and TRBJ2-3; TRBD1 might be the D (6 bases). Trimming removed 3 bases at V and 3 bases at J, with 13 bases between. Germline values: CDR1 MDHEN, CDR2 SYDVKM. This CDR3 spans 15 amino acids. CDR3 in DNA: TGTGCCAGCAGTTTGGGGGCAGGGCAAACAGATACGCAGTATTTT. This translates into CASSLGAGQTDTQYF.

At least ten counts were recorded for this clonotype. The chain is built from TRBV28 and TRBJ1-6; no clear D gene. The V and J ends lost 4 bases and 8 bases respectively, with 15 bases between them. This CDR3 is built from 15 residues. Looked up from germline, CDR1 is MDHEN and CDR2 is SYDVKM. Here the CDR3 DNA reads TGTGCCAGCAGTTACACCCCGATCAACTATTCACCCCTCCACTTT. Translating it yields CASSYTPINYSPLHF.

This clonotype was detected many times. The V and J genes are TRBV11-1 and TRBJ2-1; TRBD2 aligns across 13 bases. Germline values: CDR1 SGHAT, CDR2 FQDESV (reference sequence). Unmatched junction bases numbered 10, after V lost 5 bases and J lost 3 bases. There are 18 residues in the CDR3. The CDR3 DNA reads TGTGCCAGCAGCCCGACTAGCGGGAGGTTAATTCGCTACAATGAGCAGTTCTTC. Translated, it gives CASSPTSGRLIRYNEQFF.

This clonotype was picked up a small number of times. This chain connects TRBV9 to TRBJ1-1, with D possibly matching TRBD1 (6 bases). This CDR3 region has 14 residues. With 3 bases removed from V and 10 bases from J, the gap between germline ends came to 19 bases. The germline V gene encodes CDR1 SGDLS and CDR2 YYNGEE. The CDR3 DNA is TGTGCCAGCAGCGAGACGGGACACCCCCTTCCAGCTTTCTTT. It yields the protein CASSETGHPLPAFF. The full variable domain, with the rest looked up from reference TRBV9 and TRBJ1-1, is DSGVTQTPKHLITATGQRVTLRCSPRSGDLSVYWYQQSLDQGLQFLIQYYNGEERAKGNILERFSAQQFPDLHSELNLSSLELGDSALYFCASSETGHPLPAFFGQGTRLTVV.

The table lists this clonotype with many counts. The V and J genes are TRBV2 and TRBJ2-1; 7 bases agree with TRBD1. The CDR3 has 12 amino acids. Germline trimming cut 7 bases from V and 4 bases from J; bases unmatched to any gene: 1. Germline V gene sequence: CDR1 SNHLY, CDR2 FYNNEI. CDR3 DNA: TGTGCCAGCAAACAGGGGTACAATGAGCAGTTCTTC. Its translation: CASKQGYNEQFF.

This clonotype was seen many times. The gene calls are TRBV7-2 and TRBJ2-7; 7 nucleotides match TRBD1. The germline CDR1 and CDR2 sequences are SGHTA and FQGNSA. V shed 3 bases and J 5 bases; nucleotides not matched to a gene: 7. CDR3 length equals 14 residues. CDR3 region: CASSFWTGGHEQYF. The CDR3 nucleotides read TGTGCCAGCAGCTTCTGGACAGGCGGACACGAGCAGTACTTC.

This clonotype was detected many times. The chain couples TRBV7-9 to TRBJ2-7; 7 bases match TRBD2. J gave up 7 bases and V 4 bases, and 13 bases lay outside the gene matches. The length of the CDR3 is 15 residues. From germline, CDR1 is SEHNR and CDR2 FQNEAQ (reference sequence). This CDR3 reads CASSSRLAPGKEQYF. The CDR3 nucleotides are TGTGCCAGCAGCTCGCGACTAGCCCCGGGGAAAGAGCAGTACTTC.

This clonotype was seen many times. This chain connects TRBV4-2 to TRBJ2-5; D may match TRBD1 or TRBD2 (5 bases each). The germline gives CDR1 LGHNA, CDR2 YNFKEQ. CDR3 length: 16 amino acids. Trimming pared 3 bases from V and 2 bases from J, leaving 16 bases between. The CDR3 is CASSQKQGTGQETQYF. Written as DNA, the CDR3 is TGTGCCAGCAGCCAGAAGCAGGGAACGGGACAAGAGACCCAGTACTTC.

This clonotype was found many times. The chain has TRBV6-5 and TRBJ1-2, with D tentatively TRBD1 (6 bases). The CDR3 has 13 amino acids. V dropped 0 bases and J dropped 4 bases, with 6 bases sitting between them. The V gene's germline CDR1 is MNHEY and CDR2 SVGAGI. CDR3 amino acids: CASSYSGAYGYTF. The CDR3, as DNA: TGTGCCAGCAGTTACTCGGGGGCCTATGGCTACACCTTC.

This clonotype was picked up many times. V is TRBV6-1 and J is TRBJ2-7; D might be TRBD2 (6 bases). The CDR3 has 16 residues. Germline assignment: CDR1 MNHNS and CDR2 SASEGT. Trimming took 4 bases from V and 3 from J, leaving 19 bases between them. The CDR3 DNA reads TGTGCCAGCAGTGGAGGGACGGTGCGGGGCCGCTACGAGCAGTACTTC. Translation: CASSGGTVRGRYEQYF.

About this clonotype: A much larger clone differs from this one at a single base, so this may be a read error. V usage is TRBV3-1 and J usage is TRBJ2-5; tentative D call: TRBD1 (6 bases). The ends were cut back, 7 bases at V and 5 bases at J, with 17 bases in the middle. This CDR3 has 14 residues. Germline V gives CDR1 LGHDT, CDR2 YNNKEL (reference sequence). In DNA, the CDR3 is TGTGCCAGCATCCTGGCGGCAGGGGAGGAGACCCAGTACTTC. Amino acids: CASILAAGEETQYF.

This clonotype was detected ten times or more. The chain carries TRBV7-9 and TRBJ2-1; no definite D call. Trimming removed 4 bases from V and 2 bases from J, with 9 bases in between. The CDR3 has 14 amino acids. Per germline, CDR1 SEHNR and CDR2 FQNEAQ (reference sequence). CDR3 region: CASSSGGTYNEQFF. The CDR3 DNA follows: TGTGCCAGCAGCTCGGGTGGGACCTACAATGAGCAGTTCTTC.

This clonotype showed up many times. This chain links TRBV7-2 with TRBJ2-3; no definite D call. V was trimmed by 3 bases and J by 2 bases, leaving 12 bases between them. From germline, CDR1 is SGHTA and CDR2 FQGNSA. The CDR3 consists of 15 residues. CDR3 amino acids: CASSFLTVYTDTQYF. The CDR3 DNA reads as TGTGCCAGCAGCTTTCTGACGGTATACACAGATACGCAGTATTTT.

V usage is TRBV11-2 and J usage is TRBJ1-2; D unclear. The V gene lost 4 bases and the J gene lost 4 bases, with 13 bases spanning the gap. Per germline, CDR1 SGHAT and CDR2 FQNNGV. The CDR3 runs to 14 residues. CDR3 in amino acids: CASSSLDGPYGYTF. The CDR3 bases are TGTGCCAGCAGCTCCCTTGACGGACCCTATGGCTACACCTTC.

This clonotype occurred many times. V gene TRBV2 combines with J gene TRBJ2-7; 10 bases are shared with TRBD1. Germline CDR1 is SNHLY and CDR2 is FYNNEI. Trimming removed 10 bases from V and 3 bases from J; junction bases left unmatched: 9. This CDR3 spans 14 amino acids. CDR3 region: CATFRDRGGYEQYF. CDR3 bases: TGTGCCACTTTCCGGGACAGGGGTGGCTACGAGCAGTACTTC.

This clonotype was counted a single time. Since a much larger clone is just one base distant, this may be a read error. V and J are TRBV3-1 and TRBJ2-7; 7 bases align to TRBD2. The CDR3 has 16 residues. V was pared by 7 bases and J by 0 bases, with 12 bases of the junction left unmatched. Germline V gene lookup returns CDR1 LGHDT and CDR2 YNNKEL (reference sequence). In nucleotides, the CDR3 is TGTGCCAGCACCCCGATAGCGGGCACATTCTCCTACGAGCAGTACTTC. Its translation: CASTPIAGTFSYEQYF.

Ten or more counts support this clonotype. This rearrangement joins TRBV29-1 to TRBJ2-3, with 7 bases matching TRBD1. Germline-derived CDR1 and CDR2 are SQVTM and ANQGSEA. The CDR3 covers 14 residues. The junction had 5 bases not matched to a gene; V was cut back by 2 bases and J by 3 bases. In nucleotides, the CDR3 is TGCAGCGTTGAACGAGACAGGGTGACAGATACGCAGTATTTT. Translation gives CSVERDRVTDTQYF.

This clonotype was observed many times. The chain uses TRBV11-2 and TRBJ2-5, with D perhaps given as TRBD1 or TRBD2 (7 bases each). This CDR3 is built from 17 residues. Germline values: CDR1 SGHAT, CDR2 FQNNGV. The ends were cut back, 7 bases at V and 4 bases at J, with 25 bases in the middle. The CDR3 DNA sequence: TGTGCCAGCACCGACTGGATTTCAGCAGGGGGGGTAGAGACCCAGTACTTC. Translating gives CASTDWISAGGVETQYF.

This clonotype was counted at least ten times. V is TRBV20-1 and J is TRBJ2-7; no clear D. From germline, CDR1 is DFQATT and CDR2 SNEGSKA (reference sequence). The CDR3 has 13 amino acids. This CDR3 is CSDSDVLSYEQYF. For the CDR3, the DNA is TGCAGCGATTCGGATGTGCTATCCTACGAGCAGTACTTC.

The chain uses TRBV4-3 and TRBJ1-2; 7 nucleotides align to TRBD1. Trimming took 0 bases from V and 3 from J; bases not matched to a gene: 4. CDR3 length: 15 amino acids. Germline V lookup: CDR1 LGHNA, CDR2 YSLEER. The CDR3 bases are TGCGCCAGCAGCCAAGATATGAGGGGGCACTATGGCTACACCTTC. Protein sequence: CASSQDMRGHYGYTF.